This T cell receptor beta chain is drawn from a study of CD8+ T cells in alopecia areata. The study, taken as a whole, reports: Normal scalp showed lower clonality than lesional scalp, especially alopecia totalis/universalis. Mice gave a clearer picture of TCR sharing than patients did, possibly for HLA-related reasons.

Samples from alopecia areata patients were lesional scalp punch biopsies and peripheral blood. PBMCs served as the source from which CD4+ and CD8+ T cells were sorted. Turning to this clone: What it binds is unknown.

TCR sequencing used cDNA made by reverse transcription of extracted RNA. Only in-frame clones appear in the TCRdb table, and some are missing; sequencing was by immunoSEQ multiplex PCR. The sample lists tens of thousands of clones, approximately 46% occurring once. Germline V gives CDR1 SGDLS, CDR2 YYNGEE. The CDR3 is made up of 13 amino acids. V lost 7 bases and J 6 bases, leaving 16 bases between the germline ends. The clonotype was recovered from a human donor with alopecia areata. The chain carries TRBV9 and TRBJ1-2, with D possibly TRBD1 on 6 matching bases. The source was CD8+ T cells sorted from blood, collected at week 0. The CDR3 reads CASEGGGLDGYTF. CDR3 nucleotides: TGTGCCAGCGAAGGGGGAGGGCTAGATGGCTACACCTTC.